These 9 T cell receptor beta chains originate from one sample sequenced in a study of shared clonotypes between healthy human individuals. Data came from immunoSEQ multiplex PCR; TCRdb stores just in-frame clones and leaves some out. This sample yields 740,000 or so clones, of which less than 80% are seen a single time; around 2% belongs to the top ten. Sequencing was carried out using memory CD4+ T cells sorted from blood. Subset: CD45RA-negative fraction. These receptors originate from a woman in her 30s in good health.

With respect to this clone: This may arise from a read error, as a much more abundant clone is one base away. This chain connects TRBV19 to TRBJ2-5; 7 bases match TRBD1. Per the germline V gene, CDR1 is LNHDA and CDR2 is SQIVND (reference sequence). This CDR3 is 13 amino acids long. Trimming at V came to 4 bases and at J to 2 bases, leaving 1 base not matched to a gene. The CDR3 protein is CASSRGQQETQYF. In DNA, the CDR3 is TGTGCCAGTAGTAGGGGACAGCAAGAGACCCAGTACTTC.

J is TRBJ2-1 and V is TRBV27; D perhaps matches TRBD1 (6 bases). Germline CDR1 MNHEY, CDR2 SMNVEV (reference sequence). Trimming removed 5 bases at V and 1 base at J, with 12 bases between. This CDR3 has 15 residues. CDR3 sequence: CASSLDRRSYNEQFF. The CDR3 nucleotides read TGTGCCAGCAGTCTCGACAGGAGATCCTACAATGAGCAGTTCTTC.

The rearrangement links TRBV5-1 to TRBJ2-5; no definite D call. CDR3 length: 12 residues. Germline V CDR1 and CDR2: SGHRS, YFSETQ. V gave up 2 bases and J gave up 5 bases, with 7 bases separating them. CDR3 residues: CASSFGVETQYF. CDR3 bases: TGCGCCAGCAGCTTTGGGGTGGAGACCCAGTACTTC.

The chain carries TRBV19 and TRBJ1-1; D is uncertain. V was clipped by 7 bases and J by 5 bases, with 17 bases between them. The CDR3 spans 14 residues. Looked up from germline, CDR1 is LNHDA and CDR2 is SQIVND (reference sequence). The CDR3 region is CASNEGGRETEAFF. CDR3 coding DNA: TGTGCCAGTAATGAGGGAGGGAGGGAAACTGAAGCTTTCTTT.

The rearrangement links TRBV28 to TRBJ2-7; 13 positions agree with TRBD2. V dropped 5 bases and J dropped 5; count of bases not matched to a gene: 9. The CDR3 runs to 16 residues. Germline V gene data show CDR1 as MDHEN and CDR2 as SYDVKM. The CDR3 spells CASSQRTSGRPHEQYF. The CDR3 coding sequence is TGTGCCAGCAGTCAACGGACTAGCGGGAGACCCCACGAGCAGTACTTC.

This clone was counted a few times. The V and J genes are TRBV7-8 and TRBJ2-2; the match to TRBD2 covers 7 bases. CDR1 is SGHVS and CDR2 is FQNEAQ in the germline V gene. Trimming at V came to 6 bases and at J to 6 bases, leaving 16 bases not matched to a gene. This CDR3 has 17 amino acids. The CDR3 region is CASRLALRFGVSGELFF. In DNA form, the CDR3 reads TGTGCCAGCAGACTAGCGCTCAGGTTCGGGGTGTCCGGGGAGCTGTTTTTT. Full variable domain (outside the CDR3, taken from reference TRBV7-8 and TRBJ2-2): GAGVSQSPRYKVAKRGQDVALRCDPISGHVSLFWYQQALGQGPEFLTYFQNEAQLDKSGLPSDRFFAERPEGSVSTLKIQRTQQEDSAVYLCASRLALRFGVSGELFFGEGSRLTVL.

The rearrangement joins TRBV7-2 to TRBJ2-2; possible D gene TRBD2, 5 bases. CDR3 length: 17 residues. Germline-derived CDR1 and CDR2 are SGHTA and FQGNSA. The V gene lost 4 bases and the J gene lost 4 bases, with 19 bases spanning the gap. The CDR3: CASSYQSASTFTGELFF. The CDR3 DNA follows: TGTGCCAGCAGCTACCAATCGGCTAGCACCTTCACCGGGGAGCTGTTTTTT.

The V gene is TRBV28, the J gene TRBJ1-1, with 8 bases that match TRBD1. V lost 5 bases, J lost 11 bases, and 16 bases stayed unmatched. This CDR3 region has 15 residues. Germline lookup yields CDR1 MDHEN and CDR2 SYDVKM. The CDR3 DNA reads as TGTGCCAGCAGTCGAAATTACCCGCAGGGGGCAATGGCTTTCTTT. Residues: CASSRNYPQGAMAFF. The entire variable domain, with the rest obtained from reference TRBV28 and TRBJ1-1, is as follows: DVKVTQSSRYLVKRTGEKVFLECVQDMDHENMFWYRQDPGLGLRLIYFSYDVKMKEKGDIPEGYSVSREKKERFSLILESASTNQTSMYLCASSRNYPQGAMAFFGQGTRLTVV.

The V call is TRBV5-1, the J call TRBJ2-6; D is unclear. The CDR3 runs 15 residues. Trimming removed 3 bases from V and 0 bases from J, with 7 bases in between. Germline lookup yields CDR1 SGHRS and CDR2 YFSETQ. The chain's CDR3 is CASSWAVSGANVLTF. DNA for the CDR3: TGCGCCAGCAGCTGGGCGGTCTCTGGGGCCAACGTCCTGACTTTC.